The 19 T cell receptor beta chains below come from one sample, sequenced in a study of radiation and T cells in renal cell carcinoma. Time point in this sample: blood 2 weeks post-SBRT. The treatment: 15 Gy SBRT to primary tumor, nephrectomy 4 weeks later. Assay: immunoSEQ multiplex PCR; the TCRdb copy retains only in-frame clones and omits some. The sample includes fewer than 150,000 clones, more than 70% of them seen just once. The sequenced sample was blood, obtained from a patient whose treatment included radiotherapy and nephrectomy. Receptors originate from a woman aged 70-85 years with renal cell carcinoma.

The chain has TRBV30 and TRBJ1-5, with TRBD1 matching over 9 bases. The CDR3 consists of 13 residues. Per the germline V gene, CDR1 is GTSNPN and CDR2 is SVGIG (reference sequence). V lost 3 bases, J lost 7 bases, and 4 bases stayed unmatched. The CDR3 spells CAWRDRGEQPQHF. For the CDR3, the DNA is TGTGCCTGGAGGGACAGGGGTGAACAGCCCCAGCATTTT.

The gene calls are TRBV11-2 and TRBJ1-2, with D possibly matching TRBD1 (5 bases). Trimming stripped 1 base from V and 8 bases from J, with 11 bases between. CDR3 length equals 13 residues. In germline, CDR1 is SGHAT, CDR2 FQNNGV. DNA for the CDR3: TGTGCCAGCAGCTTAGTCAGGGATACCGGCTACACCTTC. This gives the protein CASSLVRDTGYTF.

The genes are TRBV4-1 and TRBJ2-7; no clear D. Per the germline V gene, CDR1 is MGHRA and CDR2 is YSYEKL. Trimming took 1 base from V and 0 from J, leaving 13 bases between them. The length of the CDR3 is 16 residues. In DNA, the CDR3 is TGCGCCAGCAGCCAAGGGTCCAGGTTAAACTCCTACGAGCAGTACTTC. Encoded protein: CASSQGSRLNSYEQYF.

The V call is TRBV5-1, the J call TRBJ2-6, with 7 positions matching TRBD1. Germline V gene data show CDR1 as SGHRS and CDR2 as YFSETQ. The V segment lost 4 bases and the J segment 0 bases; nucleotides outside the gene matches: 10. CDR3 length: 18 amino acids. In nucleotides, the CDR3 is TGCGCCAGCAGCCCCGGAGGACAGGCGGCCTCTGGGGCCAACGTCCTGACTTTC. Protein sequence: CASSPGGQAASGANVLTF.

This clone was picked up one time. The rearrangement joins TRBV5-1 to TRBJ2-1; TRBD1 matches at 9 bases. Germline values: CDR1 SGHRS, CDR2 YFSETQ. With 4 bases clipped from V and 3 bases from J, the junction kept 5 bases outside the gene matches. CDR3 size: 15 residues. CDR3 loop: CASSQGQGFYNEQFF. The DNA of the CDR3 is TGCGCCAGCAGCCAAGGACAGGGGTTCTACAATGAGCAGTTCTTC.

This rearrangement joins TRBV4-3 to TRBJ2-3; D is undetermined. Germline-derived CDR1 and CDR2 are LGHNA and YSLEER. Trimming left V 1 base short and J 6 bases short, with 11 bases between. The CDR3 has 14 amino acids. The CDR3 DNA reads TGCGCCAGCAGCCAAGGGTTATTTGGTGATACGCAGTATTTT. Protein product: CASSQGLFGDTQYF.

This rearrangement joins TRBV23-1 to TRBJ2-3; D tentatively fits TRBD1 or TRBD2 (6 bases each). TRBV23-1 is an open reading frame whose function is uncertain. The germline V and J ends were trimmed by 0 bases and 1 base, with 11 bases remaining between them. The CDR3 runs to 16 residues. CDR3 in DNA: TGCGCCAGCAGTCAATCCCGGGGGCGAGGCACAGATACGCAGTATTTT. Protein product: CASSQSRGRGTDTQYF.

V is TRBV6-5 and J is TRBJ1-3; D ambiguous. This CDR3 contains 16 residues. The ends were cut back, 2 bases at V and 3 bases at J, with 14 bases in the middle. Germline lookup yields CDR1 MNHEY and CDR2 SVGAGI. The DNA for the CDR3 is TGTGCCAGCAGTTACGGTGGGTTCGGAGGTGGAAACACCATATATTTT. Translated: CASSYGGFGGGNTIYF.

With regard to this clone: The sample carries other DNA sequences with the same CDR3. The V call is TRBV7-6, the J call TRBJ1-4; no clear D gene. Germline V CDR1 and CDR2: SGHVS, FNYEAQ. V lost 1 base and J 4 bases, leaving 7 bases between the germline ends. The CDR3 length is 14 residues. CDR3 DNA sequence: TGTGCCAGCAGCTTAGGGACGGGTAATGAAAAACTGTTTTTT. It specifies CASSLGTGNEKLFF. The full variable domain, in which reference TRBV7-6 and TRBJ1-4 provide the parts outside the CDR3, is GAGVSQSPRYKVTKRGQDVALRCDPISGHVSLYWYRQALGQGPEFLTYFNYEAQQDKSGLPNDRFSAERPEGSISTLTIQRTEQRDSAMYRCASSLGTGNEKLFFGSGTQLSVL.

The rearrangement links TRBV7-2 to TRBJ1-1, with D perhaps TRBD1 (5 bases). V gave up 6 bases and J gave up 1 base, with 18 bases separating them. Germline CDR1 is SGHTA and CDR2 is FQGNSA. This CDR3 is 16 amino acids long. For the CDR3, the DNA is TGTGCCAGCAGTTTTGAAACAGGACACAAGAACACTGAAGCTTTCTTT. Translated: CASSFETGHKNTEAFF. Full variable domain (missing parts from reference TRBV7-2 and TRBJ1-1): GAGVSQSPSNKVTEKGKDVELRCDPISGHTALYWYRQSLGQGLEFLIYFQGNSAPDKSGLPSDRFSAERTGGSVSTLTIQRTQQEDSAVYLCASSFETGHKNTEAFFGQGTRLTVV.

The CDR3, as DNA: TGCGCCAGCAGCTTGGCCCTCTCGAACTCTGGAAACACCATATATTTT. Translated: CASSLALSNSGNTIYF. The chain uses TRBV5-1 and TRBJ1-3; D is unclear. This CDR3 has 16 amino acids. Germline assignment: CDR1 SGHRS and CDR2 YFSETQ. Between the trimmed V and J ends, which lost 0 bases and 0 bases, there was a span of 10 bases.

V is TRBV4-2 and J is TRBJ1-1; D is uncertain. V shed 0 bases and J shed 7 bases, with 9 bases lying between them. This CDR3 has 13 amino acids. Germline-derived CDR1 and CDR2 are LGHNA and YNFKEQ. The chain's CDR3 is CASSQDPGDEAFF. CDR3 nucleotide sequence: TGTGCCAGCAGCCAAGATCCCGGGGATGAAGCTTTCTTT.

The rearrangement uses TRBV9 and TRBJ1-1; D is undetermined. This CDR3 is built from 13 residues. From germline, CDR1 is SGDLS and CDR2 YYNGEE. Trimming took off 0 bases at V and 8 bases at J, with 11 bases between the two ends. The CDR3 loop is CASSVEVGGEAFF. CDR3 bases: TGTGCCAGCAGCGTAGAAGTTGGAGGGGAAGCTTTCTTT.

The chain employs TRBV27 and TRBJ2-1; 11 nucleotides line up with TRBD1. The CDR3 consists of 15 residues. With V trimmed by 6 bases and J by 7 bases, 8 bases remained unmatched. CDR1 is MNHEY and CDR2 is SMNVEV in the germline V gene (reference sequence). This CDR3 is CASRPRGTGGNEQFF. The CDR3, as DNA: TGTGCCAGCAGGCCAAGGGGGACAGGGGGGAATGAGCAGTTCTTC.

The V and J genes are TRBV28 and TRBJ1-4, with 11 bases aligning to TRBD1. Unmatched junction bases numbered 4, after V lost 6 bases and J lost 7 bases. CDR1 MDHEN and CDR2 SYDVKM come from the germline V gene. This CDR3 spans 14 amino acids. CDR3: CASRDRGQGEKLFF. CDR3 DNA: TGTGCCAGCAGGGACAGGGGGCAGGGTGAAAAACTGTTTTTT. Combining the CDR3 with reference TRBV28 and TRBJ1-4 gives the whole variable domain DVKVTQSSRYLVKRTGEKVFLECVQDMDHENMFWYRQDPGLGLRLIYFSYDVKMKEKGDIPEGYSVSREKKERFSLILESASTNQTSMYLCASRDRGQGEKLFFGSGTQLSVL.

The CDR3: CASTTGTGFRYEQYF. The DNA of the CDR3 is TGTGCCAGCACGACCGGGACAGGGTTCCGTTACGAGCAGTACTTC. The rearrangement uses TRBV2 and TRBJ2-7; the match to TRBD1 covers 9 bases. The CDR3 has 15 amino acids. The trim removed 7 bases at V and 4 bases at J, leaving 11 bases unmatched. The germline gives CDR1 SNHLY, CDR2 FYNNEI.

J is TRBJ2-3 and V is TRBV18; the D is unclear. The ends were cut back, 3 bases at V and 3 bases at J, with 10 bases in the middle. This CDR3 has 14 residues. Per the germline V gene, CDR1 is KGHSH and CDR2 is LQKENI. The CDR3 sequence: CASSPLSKTDTQYF. Written as DNA, the CDR3 is TGTGCCAGCTCACCTCTTAGCAAGACAGATACGCAGTATTTT. Drawing the rest from reference TRBV18 and TRBJ2-3, the complete variable domain is NAGVMQNPRHLVRRRGQEARLRCSPMKGHSHVYWYRQLPEEGLKFMVYLQKENIIDESGMPKERFSAEFPKEGPSILRIQQVVRGDSAAYFCASSPLSKTDTQYFGPGTRLTVL.

This sequence joins TRBV4-3 and TRBJ2-3; the D call may be TRBD1 or TRBD2 (6 bases each). With 1 base removed from V and 2 bases from J, the gap between germline ends came to 10 bases. The CDR3 runs 15 residues. The germline V gene has CDR1 LGHNA and CDR2 YSLEER. The CDR3 DNA is TGCGCCAGCAGCCAAGGGGGGGCGAACACAGATACGCAGTATTTT. Protein sequence: CASSQGGANTDTQYF.

The rearrangement links TRBV15 to TRBJ1-2; perhaps TRBD1 as D (5 bases). V dropped 5 bases and J dropped 8 bases, with 18 bases sitting between them. The CDR3 sequence is 14 residues long. The germline V gene encodes CDR1 LNHNV and CDR2 YYDKDF (reference sequence). For the CDR3, the DNA is TGTGCCACCAGCGGACCCGAAGGAGGGGAGGGCTACACCTTC. It encodes CATSGPEGGEGYTF.